This TCR beta chain emerged from a study of T cell changes during pregnancy in multiple sclerosis. Profiling relied on immunoSEQ multiplex PCR, and the TCRdb table lists in-frame clones only, not all of them. The data show some 90,000 clones, around 92% seen once. CDR1 and CDR2 (germline): MNHNS, SASEGT. The CDR3 has 14 amino acids. V dropped 2 bases and J dropped 8; count of bases not matched to a gene: 8. The receptor was derived from a female donor in good health, enrolled as a control in a pregnancy study. The rearrangement joins TRBV6-1 to TRBJ1-2, with 7 nucleotides matching TRBD1. This material consisted of peripheral blood, taken after pregnancy. In DNA, the CDR3 is TGTGCCAGCAGTGAACCCGTTCAACAGGGGGGCTACACCTTC. Translated, it gives CASSEPVQQGGYTF.